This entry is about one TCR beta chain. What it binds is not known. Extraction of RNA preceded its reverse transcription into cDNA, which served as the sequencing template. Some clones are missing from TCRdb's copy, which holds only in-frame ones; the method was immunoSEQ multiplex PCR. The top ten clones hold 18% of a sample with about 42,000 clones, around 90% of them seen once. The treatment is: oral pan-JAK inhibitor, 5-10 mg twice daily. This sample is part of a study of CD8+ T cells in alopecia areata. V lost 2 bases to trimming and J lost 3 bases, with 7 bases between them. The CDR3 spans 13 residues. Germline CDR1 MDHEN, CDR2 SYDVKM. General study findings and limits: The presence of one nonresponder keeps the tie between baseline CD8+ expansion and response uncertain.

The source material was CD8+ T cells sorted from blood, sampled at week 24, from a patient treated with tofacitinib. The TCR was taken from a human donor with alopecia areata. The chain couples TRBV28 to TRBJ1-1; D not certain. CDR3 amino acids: CASSLEGDTEAFF. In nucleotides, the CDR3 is TGTGCCAGCAGTTTAGAAGGAGACACTGAAGCTTTCTTT.